A selection of T cell receptor beta chains follows, all from one sample in a study of blood T cells in healthy people across ages. Using its own MiXCR run on the 5' RACE reads, TCRdb lists one record per CDR3 protein. The sample yields around 1,000,000 distinct CDR3 sequences, approximately 25% seen once. In addition, the sample was reused for a study of T cells of mothers and their children.

Sequencing was carried out using blood. All receptors derive from a girl aged 2-9 years in good health. Each CDR3 is given with its conserved first and last residue. A D gene is named only where the DNA matches it firmly. Part of the rows lack a size; the others show once, few, many or a class for expanded clones.

d_call j_call v_call clone_size cdr3_nt cdr3_aa
NA TRBJ2-5 TRBV6-2/TRBV6-3 NA TGTGCCTTAAGGGCGGATCCGGTGGGGGAGACCCAGTACTTC CALRADPVGETQYF
NA TRBJ2-5 TRBV7-9 many TGTGCCAGCAGCTTCGGGGGGCGAGAGACCCAGTACTTC CASSFGGRETQYF
NA TRBJ2-5 TRBV7-9 NA TGTGCCAGCAGCTTAACATTGGGGGTCTGGAAGACCCAGTACTTC CASSLTLGVWKTQYF
NA TRBJ2-7 TRBV5-1 NA TGCGCCAGCTTCCCGGGGGACCAGGTGGCCTACGAGCAGTACTTC CASFPGDQVAYEQYF
NA TRBJ2-5 TRBV29-1 few TGCAGCGTTGAAGATCCCGAGGAGACCCAGTACTTC CSVEDPEETQYF
NA TRBJ2-7 TRBV29-1 many TGCAGCGTTGGGGACAACTCCTACGAGCAGTACTTC CSVGDNSYEQYF
NA TRBJ1-1 TRBV20-1 once TGCAGTGCTAGACCGACAGCGAACACTGAAGCTTTCTTT CSARPTANTEAFF
NA TRBJ2-5 TRBV7-9 NA TGTGCCAGCAGCTTAGTATTAGGTATACAAGAGACCCAGTACTTC CASSLVLGIQETQYF
NA TRBJ1-4 TRBV7-9 few TGTGCCAGCGGCGATTGGGGTTCAACTAATGAAAAACTGTTTTTT CASGDWGSTNEKLFF
NA TRBJ2-5 TRBV5-4 NA TGTGCCACCTACGTAGGTGGCGGAGGGCAAGAGACCCAGTACTTC CATYVGGGGQETQYF
TRBD1 TRBJ2-7 TRBV15 NA TGTGCCACCAGCAGAGATGTGGGACAGGTCTACGAGCAGTACTTC CATSRDVGQVYEQYF
NA TRBJ2-5 TRBV6-5 NA TGTGCCAGCAGTTACGGAGCAAGGGGGGAAGAGACCCAGTACTTC CASSYGARGEETQYF
NA TRBJ2-4 TRBV12-3/TRBV12-4 NA TGTGCCAGCTGGGGTACTAGTGAGAACATTCAGTACTTC CASWGTSENIQYF
NA TRBJ1-3 TRBV29-1 NA TGCAGCGTTGTATCGCCGCCGTCGAGCTCTGGAAACACCATATATTTT CSVVSPPSSSGNTIYF
TRBD1 TRBJ2-7 TRBV5-6 NA TGTGCCAGCAGCCGTCGCCGGGACAGCTACTCCTACGAGCAGTACTTC CASSRRRDSYSYEQYF
NA TRBJ1-1 TRBV4-1 NA TGCGCCAGCAGCCACCGGATGCTGACGGAGAACACTGAAGCTTTCTTT CASSHRMLTENTEAFF
NA TRBJ2-1 TRBV28 few TGTGCCAGCAGTTTATCACTAGTGAGTGTCGGCAATGAGCAGTTCTTC CASSLSLVSVGNEQFF
TRBD2 TRBJ2-1 TRBV29-1 NA TGCAGCGCCGCCGGGACTAGCGGGAGTTCGGATGAGCAGTTCTTC CSAAGTSGSSDEQFF
TRBD1 TRBJ2-7 TRBV20-1 NA TGCAGTGCTAGTGTCGGACAGGGGAGATCCTACGAGCAGTACTTC CSASVGQGRSYEQYF
NA TRBJ2-3 TRBV28 few TGTGCCAGCGGCGTTGCGGCCCCCCGGGCCATATACACAGATACGCGGTATTTT CASGVAAPRAIYTDTRYF
TRBD1 TRBJ2-1 TRBV6-6 many TGTGCCAGCAGTCGCCCTACGACAGGGAATGAGCAGTTCTTC CASSRPTTGNEQFF
TRBD1 TRBJ2-7 TRBV6-1 NA TGTGCCATTAGAACCGGGACAGGGATAAACGAGCAGTACTTC CAIRTGTGINEQYF
TRBD1 TRBJ1-4 TRBV4-1 few TGCGCCAGCAGCCAAATGCAGGGGGCGTACAATGAAAAACTGTTTTTT CASSQMQGAYNEKLFF
NA TRBJ2-3 TRBV7-9 NA TGTGCCAGCAGCCCTATAGCTAAAAACACAGATACGCAGTATTTT CASSPIAKNTDTQYF
NA TRBJ2-6 TRBV15 NA TGTGCCACCAAACAGGGCCCACCATCTGGGGCCAACGTCCTGACTTTC CATKQGPPSGANVLTF
TRBD1 TRBJ1-1 TRBV9 NA TGTGCCAGCAGCGTAGTGAAGGGGGCCACCGAAGGCGCTGAAGCTTTCTTT CASSVVKGATEGAEAFF
NA TRBJ2-5 TRBV29-1 few TGCAGCGTTGACGATTCGAGAGGGCAAGAGACCCAGTACTTC CSVDDSRGQETQYF
NA TRBJ1-5 TRBV25-1 NA TGTGCCAGCAGCCACCCCGAGGATTCTCAGCCCCAGCATTTT CASSHPEDSQPQHF
TRBD1 TRBJ2-1 TRBV7-7 NA TGTGCTAGCAGCCTGGAGGACAGGGGGCTTAATGAGCAGTTCTTC CASSLEDRGLNEQFF
TRBD1 TRBJ1-2 TRBV20-1 NA TGCAGTGGATGGACAGGGGCCGGCTATGGCTACACCTTC CSGWTGAGYGYTF
NA TRBJ2-3 TRBV7-2 few TGTGCCAGCAGCTTCAACCCCCCCCCAGATACGCAGTATTTT CASSFNPPPDTQYF
TRBD2 TRBJ2-7 TRBV20-1 NA TGCAGTGCTAAAGATCCCAAGGGAGGGAGATCCTACGAGCAGTACTTC CSAKDPKGGRSYEQYF
NA TRBJ2-5 TRBV3-1 few TGTGCCAGCAGCCAAAAAGACGGCCAAGAGACCCAGTACTTC CASSQKDGQETQYF
NA TRBJ2-5 TRBV7-3 NA TGTGCCAGCAGCTTAAGGGGGACGGTGGGAGAGACCCAGTACTTC CASSLRGTVGETQYF
NA TRBJ2-5 TRBV7-6 NA TGTGCCAGCAGCCAAACCTCAGCCAAAGAGACCCAGTACTTC CASSQTSAKETQYF
NA TRBJ2-7 TRBV10-3 few TGTGCCATCAGTGGAACACCCCCGGAGGGCTCCTACGAGCAGTACTTC CAISGTPPEGSYEQYF
NA TRBJ2-7 TRBV15 NA TGTGCCACCAGCAGAGAGAATCACGAGCAGTACTTC CATSRENHEQYF
TRBD1 TRBJ2-2 TRBV28 NA TGTGCCAGCAGCTCGGATACGGACAGGGCGTTTTGGAACACCGGGGAGCTGTTTTTT CASSSDTDRAFWNTGELFF
TRBD2 TRBJ2-5 TRBV28 NA TGTGCCAGCAGGCCATCCCTAGCGGGGGCGGAGACCCAGTACTTC CASRPSLAGAETQYF
NA TRBJ2-7 TRBV7-8 NA TGTGCCAGCAGCTTCGGGATAACCTCCTACGAGCAGTACTTC CASSFGITSYEQYF
TRBD1 TRBJ2-2 TRBV29-1 NA TGCAGCGTTGAAGGAGACAGGGGGTTCACCGGGGAGCTGTTTTTT CSVEGDRGFTGELFF
TRBD2 TRBJ2-1 TRBV24-1 NA TGTGCCACCAGTGGGGCGGGAGGGCCGGATGAGCAGTTCTTC CATSGAGGPDEQFF
NA TRBJ2-2 TRBV6-5 NA TGTGCCAGCAGTTACAACAGAGCGGGGGAGCTGTTTTTT CASSYNRAGELFF
TRBD1 TRBJ2-1 TRBV18 few TGTGCCAGCTCACCCCTCCGAACCGGGACAGGAATTGTCAACGAGCAGTTCTTC CASSPLRTGTGIVNEQFF
NA TRBJ1-1 TRBV12-3/TRBV12-4 NA TGTGCCAGCAGCATACAGAATGAAGCTTTCTTT CASSIQNEAFF
NA TRBJ2-5 TRBV29-1 few TGCAGCGTTGATGGGGGCGTAGGGGGGATGGAGGAGACCCAGTACTTC CSVDGGVGGMEETQYF
NA TRBJ2-7 TRBV20-1 NA TGCAGTGCTACCGGGACCTCCAAGTACGAGCAGTACTTC CSATGTSKYEQYF
TRBD1 TRBJ2-1 TRBV6-1 few TGTGCCAGCAGTTCGGGACAGGGGCCTTTCAATGAGCAGTTCTTC CASSSGQGPFNEQFF
TRBD1 TRBJ1-4 TRBV4-1 NA TGCGCCAGCAGCCAGGAACAGGGGAGGTTGGATGAAAAACTGTTTTTT CASSQEQGRLDEKLFF
NA TRBJ2-1 TRBV12-3/TRBV12-4 once TGTGCCACCGAGGTTCAGGGATCCTACAATGAGCAGTTCTTC CATEVQGSYNEQFF
NA TRBJ2-7 TRBV4-1 NA TGCGCCAGCAGCCAGGTTTACCCTACGAAATACGAGCAGTACTTC CASSQVYPTKYEQYF
NA TRBJ2-7 TRBV25-1 few TGTGCCAGCAGTGAATTTAAGGAGAGGAACGAGCAGTACTTC CASSEFKERNEQYF